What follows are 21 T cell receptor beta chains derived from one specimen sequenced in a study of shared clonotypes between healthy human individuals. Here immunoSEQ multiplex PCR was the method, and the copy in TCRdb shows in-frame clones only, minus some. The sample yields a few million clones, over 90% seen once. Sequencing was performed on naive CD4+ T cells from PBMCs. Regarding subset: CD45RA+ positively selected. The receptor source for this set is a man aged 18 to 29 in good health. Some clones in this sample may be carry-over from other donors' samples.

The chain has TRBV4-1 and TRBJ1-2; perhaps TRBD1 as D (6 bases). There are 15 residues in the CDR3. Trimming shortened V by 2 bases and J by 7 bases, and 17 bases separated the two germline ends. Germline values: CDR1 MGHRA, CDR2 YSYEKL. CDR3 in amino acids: CASSQKQGPIPGYTF. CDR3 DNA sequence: TGCGCCAGCAGCCAAAAACAGGGTCCCATTCCTGGCTACACCTTC.

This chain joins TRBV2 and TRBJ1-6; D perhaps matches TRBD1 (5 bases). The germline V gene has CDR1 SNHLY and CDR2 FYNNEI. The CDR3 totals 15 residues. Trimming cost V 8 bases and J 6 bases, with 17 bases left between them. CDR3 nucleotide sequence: TGTGCCAGCCGTAACCAGAGGCAGGGTAATTCACCCCTCCACTTT. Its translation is CASRNQRQGNSPLHF.

The CDR3 reads CASTQPPGTSVGEQFF. Here the CDR3 DNA reads TGTGCCAGCACCCAGCCTCCCGGGACTAGCGTCGGTGAGCAGTTCTTC. This chain joins TRBV9 and TRBJ2-1; TRBD2 matches 10 bases. V lost 6 bases to trimming and J lost 9 bases; unmatched junction nucleotides: 15. CDR1 and CDR2 (germline): SGDLS, YYNGEE. CDR3 length: 16 amino acids.

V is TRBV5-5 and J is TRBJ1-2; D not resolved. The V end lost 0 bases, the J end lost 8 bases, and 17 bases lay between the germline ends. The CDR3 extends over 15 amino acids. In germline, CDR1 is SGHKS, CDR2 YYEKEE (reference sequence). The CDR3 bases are TGTGCCAGCAGCTTGGGACACTCAGGCAGCGGGGGCTACACCTTC. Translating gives CASSLGHSGSGGYTF.

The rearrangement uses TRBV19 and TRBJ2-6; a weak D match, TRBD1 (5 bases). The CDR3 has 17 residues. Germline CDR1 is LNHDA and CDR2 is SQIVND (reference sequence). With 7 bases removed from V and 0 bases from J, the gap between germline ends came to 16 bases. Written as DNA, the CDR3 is TGTGCCAGTACCTTCTCCCAGGGTAACTCTGGGGCCAACGTCCTGACTTTC. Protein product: CASTFSQGNSGANVLTF.

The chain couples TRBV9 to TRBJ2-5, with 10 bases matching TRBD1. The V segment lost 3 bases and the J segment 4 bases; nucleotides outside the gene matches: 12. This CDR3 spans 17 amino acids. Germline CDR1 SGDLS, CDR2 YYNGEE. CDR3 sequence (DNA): TGTGCCAGCAGCGGCCGGGCAGGGACAGGGGTCCTAGAGACCCAGTACTTC. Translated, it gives CASSGRAGTGVLETQYF.

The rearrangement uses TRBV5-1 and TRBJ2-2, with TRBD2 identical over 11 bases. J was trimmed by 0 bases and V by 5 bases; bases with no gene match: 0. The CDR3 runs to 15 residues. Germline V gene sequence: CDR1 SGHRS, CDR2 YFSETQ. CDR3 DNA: TGCGCCAGCAGGGGACTAGCGGCGAACACCGGGGAGCTGTTTTTT. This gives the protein CASRGLAANTGELFF.

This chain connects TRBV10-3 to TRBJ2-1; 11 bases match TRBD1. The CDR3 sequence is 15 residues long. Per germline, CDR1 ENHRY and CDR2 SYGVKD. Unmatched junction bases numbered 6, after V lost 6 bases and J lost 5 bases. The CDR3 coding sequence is TGTGCCATCAGGGACGGACAGGGGGCACACAATGAGCAGTTCTTC. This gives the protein CAIRDGQGAHNEQFF.

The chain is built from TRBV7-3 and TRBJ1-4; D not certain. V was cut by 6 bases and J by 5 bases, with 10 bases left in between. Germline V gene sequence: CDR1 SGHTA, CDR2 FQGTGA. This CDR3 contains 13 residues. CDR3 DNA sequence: TGTGCCAGCAGTCCGACGCCGAATGAAAAACTGTTTTTT. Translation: CASSPTPNEKLFF.

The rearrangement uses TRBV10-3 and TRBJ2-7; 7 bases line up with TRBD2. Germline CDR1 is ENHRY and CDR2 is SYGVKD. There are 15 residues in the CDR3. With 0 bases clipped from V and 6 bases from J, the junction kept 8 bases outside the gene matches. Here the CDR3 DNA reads TGTGCCATCAGTGAGTCTGCGGGAGCAACCAGCGAGCAGTACTTC. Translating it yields CAISESAGATSEQYF.

The CDR3 DNA reads as TGTGCCAGCAGCCCCGGACAGGGACCTGGTGGGCAGTTCTTC. Its protein is CASSPGQGPGGQFF. The chain recombines TRBV7-3 with TRBJ2-1; 8 nucleotides match TRBD1. The germline CDR1 and CDR2 sequences are SGHTA and FQGTGA. CDR3 length equals 14 residues. V lost 5 bases, J lost 12 bases, and 12 bases stayed unmatched.

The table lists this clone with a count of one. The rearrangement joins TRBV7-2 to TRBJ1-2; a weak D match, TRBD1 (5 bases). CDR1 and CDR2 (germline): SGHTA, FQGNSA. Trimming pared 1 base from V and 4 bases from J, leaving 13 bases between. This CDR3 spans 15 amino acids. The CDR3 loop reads CASSLGGARGYGYTF. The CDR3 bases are TGTGCCAGCAGCTTAGGTGGGGCCCGGGGCTATGGCTACACCTTC.

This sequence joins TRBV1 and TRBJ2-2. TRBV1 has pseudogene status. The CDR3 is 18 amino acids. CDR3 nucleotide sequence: TGCACCAGCAGCCAAGATAGGGGGGACCCAGAGAACACCGGGGAGCTGTTTTTT. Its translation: CTSSQDRGDPENTGELFF.

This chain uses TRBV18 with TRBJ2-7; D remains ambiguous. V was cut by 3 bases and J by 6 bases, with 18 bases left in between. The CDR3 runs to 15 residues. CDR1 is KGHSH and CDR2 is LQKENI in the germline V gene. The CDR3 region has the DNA TGTGCCAGCTCACCCTTCAAAAAGGACGTCTCCGAGCAGTACTTC. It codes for CASSPFKKDVSEQYF.

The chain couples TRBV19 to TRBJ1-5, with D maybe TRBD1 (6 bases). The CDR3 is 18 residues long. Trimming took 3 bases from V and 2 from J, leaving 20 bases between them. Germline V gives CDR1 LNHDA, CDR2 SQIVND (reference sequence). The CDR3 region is CASSIAAGGTTGNQPQHF. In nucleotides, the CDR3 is TGTGCCAGTAGTATTGCGGCTGGGGGCACGACAGGCAATCAGCCCCAGCATTTT.

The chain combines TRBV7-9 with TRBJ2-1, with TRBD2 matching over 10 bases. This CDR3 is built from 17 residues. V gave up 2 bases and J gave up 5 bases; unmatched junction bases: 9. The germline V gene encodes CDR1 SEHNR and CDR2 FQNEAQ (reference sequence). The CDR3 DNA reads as TGTGCCAGCAGCTTAAGGTTGGTCGGACTAGCGGACAATGAGCAGTTCTTC. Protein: CASSLRLVGLADNEQFF.

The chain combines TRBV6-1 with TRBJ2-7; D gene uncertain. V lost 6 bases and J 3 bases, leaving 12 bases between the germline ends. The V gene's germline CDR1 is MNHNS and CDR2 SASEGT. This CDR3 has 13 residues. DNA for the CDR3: TGTGCCAGCAGACCTACCCAGGTCTACGAGCAGTACTTC. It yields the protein CASRPTQVYEQYF.

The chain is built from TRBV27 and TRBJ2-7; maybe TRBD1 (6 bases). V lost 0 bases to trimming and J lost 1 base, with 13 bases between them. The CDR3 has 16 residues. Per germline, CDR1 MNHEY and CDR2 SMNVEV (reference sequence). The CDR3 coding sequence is TGTGCCAGCAGTTTATCTACGGGACACAAGTCCTACGAGCAGTACTTC. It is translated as CASSLSTGHKSYEQYF.

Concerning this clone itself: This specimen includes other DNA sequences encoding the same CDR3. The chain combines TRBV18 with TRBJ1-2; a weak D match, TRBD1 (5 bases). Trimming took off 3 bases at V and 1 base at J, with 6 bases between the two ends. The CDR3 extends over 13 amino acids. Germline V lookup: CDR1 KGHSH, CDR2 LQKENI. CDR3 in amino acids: CASSPTDNYGYTF. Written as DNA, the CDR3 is TGTGCCAGCTCACCGACAGATAACTATGGCTACACCTTC.

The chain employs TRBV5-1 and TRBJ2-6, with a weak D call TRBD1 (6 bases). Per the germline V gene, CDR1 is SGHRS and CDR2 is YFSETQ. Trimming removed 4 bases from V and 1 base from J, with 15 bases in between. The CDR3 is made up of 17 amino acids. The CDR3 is CASSGNPGVSGANVLTF. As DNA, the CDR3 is TGCGCCAGCAGCGGGAACCCAGGGGTGTCTGGGGCCAACGTCCTGACTTTC. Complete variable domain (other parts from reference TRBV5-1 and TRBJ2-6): KAGVTQTPRYLIKTRGQQVTLSCSPISGHRSVSWYQQTPGQGLQFLFEYFSETQRNKGNFPGRFSGRQFSNSRSEMNVSTLELGDSALYLCASSGNPGVSGANVLTFGAGSRLTVL.

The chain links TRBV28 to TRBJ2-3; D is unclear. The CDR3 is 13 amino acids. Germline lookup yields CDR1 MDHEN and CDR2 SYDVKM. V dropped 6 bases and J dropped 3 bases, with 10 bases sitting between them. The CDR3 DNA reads TGTGCCAGCAGGCCCCCTGAGACAGATACGCAGTATTTT. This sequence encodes CASRPPETDTQYF.